This passage covers 22 T cell receptor beta chains from one sample sequenced in a study of T cells after yellow fever vaccination (dated by TCRdb to 2018 to 2020). Interpreted using the paper, the treatment or condition label stands for: live attenuated yellow fever vaccine strain. Receptors were amplified or captured by 5' RACE. Instrument used: Illumina HiSeq 2500. The public reads were run again by TCRdb, first through fastp at Q25 and then through MiXCR, and only productive beta chains were kept. Every distinct CDR3 protein forms one entry, paired with its most common genes and DNA. A total of about 550,000 distinct CDR3 sequences appear in this sample, about 19% of them only once. The ten largest clones add up to 13% to 15% of the sample. Here the sequenced sample was PBMCs, taken 15 days after the yellow fever booster vaccination. These receptors were taken from a man under 40 who received the YFV17D yellow fever vaccine.

In this sample, this clonotype turned up a few times. The CDR3 is CASGAGGVTDTQYF. The CDR3 DNA reads TGTGCCAGCGGGGCAGGGGGAGTGACAGATACGCAGTATTTT. The gene calls are TRBV7-2 and TRBJ2-3; 7 nucleotides match TRBD1. The V segment lost 8 bases and the J segment 3 bases; nucleotides outside the gene matches: 8. The CDR3 runs 14 residues. Germline CDR1 is SGHTA and CDR2 is FQGNSA.

This sequence joins TRBV7-2 and TRBJ2-2; weak D call: TRBD2 (6 bases). Trimming pared 5 bases from V and 6 bases from J, leaving 16 bases between. CDR3 size: 15 residues. Germline V gene lookup returns CDR1 SGHTA and CDR2 FQGNSA. The CDR3 loop is CASSPAWEVAGELFF. CDR3 bases: TGTGCCAGCAGCCCTGCATGGGAGGTAGCCGGGGAGCTGTTTTTT.

The CDR3, as DNA: TGTGCCAGCAGTAAACTGGACCTTTCCTACGAGCAGTACTTC. The encoded protein is CASSKLDLSYEQYF. The chain combines TRBV6-2 or TRBV6-3 with TRBJ2-7; D unclear. CDR1 is MNHEY, CDR2 SVGEGT, per germline. The CDR3 loop spans 14 amino acids. V shed 5 bases and J shed 1 base, with 12 bases lying between them.

As concerns this clonotype: The junction shows a germline mismatch at one end, possibly a read error. This chain connects TRBV7-9 to TRBJ2-5; D is perhaps TRBD1 or TRBD2 (6 bases each). This CDR3 spans 13 amino acids. Per germline, CDR1 SEHNR and CDR2 FQNEAQ (reference sequence). The CDR3 spells CASTGALEETRYF. CDR3 coding DNA: TGTGCCAGCACGGGGGCCCTAGAAGAGACCCGGTACTTC.

This clonotype was recorded once. The chain recombines TRBV13 with TRBJ2-7; the D gene is possibly TRBD1 (5 bases). The length of the CDR3 is 14 residues. Germline CDR1 reads PRHDT; CDR2 reads FYEKMQ (reference sequence). Trimming took 7 bases from V and 2 from J, leaving 15 bases between them. Here the CDR3 DNA reads TGTGCCAGCATGGGGCAGGGAATGGCCTACGAGCAGTACTTC. The encoded protein is CASMGQGMAYEQYF.

The chain recombines TRBV6-2 or TRBV6-3 with TRBJ2-1, with D perhaps given as TRBD1 or TRBD2 (5 bases each). This CDR3 has 16 amino acids. V lost 7 bases and J 0 bases, leaving 16 bases between the germline ends. Per the germline V gene, CDR1 is MNHEY and CDR2 is SVGEGT. The CDR3 nucleotides read TGTGCCAGCACCGAAAACCGGGACCTCTCCTACAATGAGCAGTTCTTC. This gives the protein CASTENRDLSYNEQFF.

This clonotype was seen many times. The gene calls are TRBV11-2 and TRBJ2-5; D is unresolved. The CDR3 covers 19 residues. Trimming pared 1 base from V and 1 base from J, leaving 22 bases between. From germline, CDR1 is SGHAT and CDR2 FQNNGV. The CDR3 loop is CASSLGPGLYVGSQETQYF. DNA of the CDR3: TGTGCCAGCAGCTTAGGCCCCGGTCTTTATGTGGGGTCCCAAGAGACCCAGTACTTC.

The chain couples TRBV2 to TRBJ2-5; D uncertain. Germline V gene sequence: CDR1 SNHLY, CDR2 FYNNEI. V was shortened by 8 bases and J by 7 bases, with 8 bases between the two germline ends. This CDR3 region has 10 residues. CDR3 amino acids: CASWAATQYF. The CDR3 coding sequence is TGTGCCAGCTGGGCGGCGACCCAGTACTTC.

The chain couples TRBV20-1 to TRBJ2-1, with D unresolved. The CDR3 extends over 13 amino acids. V was cut by 0 bases and J by 5 bases, with 8 bases left in between. The V gene's germline CDR1 is DFQATT and CDR2 SNEGSKA (reference sequence). The CDR3 bases are TGCAGTGCTAGAGATGGGGTTAACAATGAGCAGTTCTTC. Protein: CSARDGVNNEQFF.

This chain links TRBV11-3 with TRBJ2-1, with 8 bases that match TRBD2. With V trimmed by 0 bases and J by 9 bases, 7 bases remained unmatched. Germline lookup yields CDR1 SGHNT and CDR2 YENEEA. The CDR3 has 15 amino acids. The CDR3 nucleotides read TGTGCCAGCAGCTTAGACGGCGGGAGGAGGGGTGAGCAGTTCTTC. Translated, it gives CASSLDGGRRGEQFF.

The V gene is TRBV7-2, the J gene TRBJ2-5; 7 bases fit TRBD1. The V gene end was trimmed by 7 bases and the J gene end by 7 bases; junction bases not matched to a gene: 9. The CDR3 loop spans 13 amino acids. Germline CDR1 SGHTA, CDR2 FQGNSA. In DNA, the CDR3 is TGTGCCAGCACCGGGACAGTGCATGTGACCCAGTACTTC. This codes for CASTGTVHVTQYF.

The sample holds a few counts of this clonotype. This chain joins TRBV4-2 and TRBJ2-1; tentative D call: TRBD2 (6 bases). The CDR3 consists of 16 residues. Trimming removed 0 bases at V and 0 bases at J, with 9 bases between. The germline V gene has CDR1 LGHNA and CDR2 YNFKEQ. CDR3 in amino acids: CASSQDPAGSYNEQFF. CDR3 bases: TGTGCCAGCAGCCAAGATCCAGCGGGCTCCTACAATGAGCAGTTCTTC.

This rearrangement joins TRBV6-5 to TRBJ1-6; D might be TRBD1 (5 bases). Trimming pared 4 bases from V and 7 bases from J, leaving 11 bases between. Per the germline V gene, CDR1 is MNHEY and CDR2 is SVGAGI. The CDR3 runs 14 residues. CDR3 bases: TGTGCCAGCAGTTTAGGACGGACAAATTCACCCCTCCACTTT. Its protein product is CASSLGRTNSPLHF.

Of note for this clonotype: This may stem from a read error, because a much larger clone lies one nucleotide away. CDR3 loop: CATSNYYEQYF. In nucleotides, the CDR3 is TGTGCCACCAGCAATTACTACGAGCAGTACTTC. The chain joins TRBV15 to TRBJ2-7; no clear D. The length of the CDR3 is 11 residues. The V gene lost 4 bases and the J gene lost 3 bases, with 4 bases spanning the gap. The germline V gene has CDR1 LNHNV and CDR2 YYDKDF (reference sequence).

V usage is TRBV18 and J usage is TRBJ2-7; D gene unclear. The germline V gene encodes CDR1 KGHSH and CDR2 LQKENI. Trimming pared 1 base from V and 2 bases from J, leaving 9 bases between. CDR3 length: 14 amino acids. The CDR3 reads CASSPQVNAYEQYF. The CDR3 coding sequence is TGTGCCAGCTCACCACAGGTGAATGCCTACGAGCAGTACTTC.

In the case of this clonotype: Mismatch with germline at one junction end may stem from a read error. The chain recombines TRBV4-2 with TRBJ1-1; D is undetermined. CDR3 length: 13 residues. CDR1 and CDR2 (germline): LGHNA, YNFKEQ. In DNA form, the CDR3 reads TGTGCCATCAGCCCCGGGTTTGGAGCTGAAGCTTTCTTT. Encoded protein: CAISPGFGAEAFF.

Concerning this clonotype itself: An end of the junction differs from the germline gene, which may be a read error. The gene calls are TRBV20-1 and TRBJ2-2, with a possible D match to TRBD1 (6 bases). Germline CDR1 is DFQATT and CDR2 is SNEGSKA (reference sequence). The CDR3 loop spans 16 amino acids. CDR3 protein: CCARDLAGERHGELFF. DNA of the CDR3: TGCTGTGCTAGAGATTTGGCAGGGGAAAGGCACGGGGAGCTGTTTTTT.

This clonotype came up a few times. The V gene is TRBV29-1, the J gene TRBJ2-7, with TRBD2 matching 14 bases. V was clipped by 3 bases and J by 3 bases; unmatched bases: 7. The CDR3 is made up of 16 amino acids. CDR1 is SQVTM, CDR2 ANQGSEA, per germline. CDR3 protein: CSVEGLAGAGFYEQYF. In DNA form, the CDR3 reads TGCAGCGTTGAGGGACTAGCGGGGGCGGGCTTCTACGAGCAGTACTTC.

J is TRBJ2-5 and V is TRBV18; a weak D match, TRBD2 (5 bases). This CDR3 has 12 amino acids. Trimming pared 5 bases from V and 3 bases from J, leaving 7 bases between. Germline CDR1 is KGHSH and CDR2 is LQKENI. The CDR3 bases are TGTGCCAGCTCAGCCGGGGAAGAGACCCAGTACTTC. As protein: CASSAGEETQYF.

In this sample, this clonotype turned up a few times. The rearrangement uses TRBV20-1 and TRBJ2-7; 9 bases align to TRBD2. The CDR3 consists of 15 residues. The germline V gene has CDR1 DFQATT and CDR2 SNEGSKA (reference sequence). J gave up 0 bases and V 2 bases, and 5 bases lay outside the gene matches. The CDR3 DNA follows: TGCAGTGCTAGATCCTTTAGCGGGAGCTCCTACGAGCAGTACTTC. This translates into CSARSFSGSSYEQYF.

This chain uses TRBV15 with TRBJ2-4; possible D gene TRBD1, 5 bases. The CDR3 extends over 18 amino acids. Germline-derived CDR1 and CDR2 are LNHNV and YYDKDF (reference sequence). Between the trimmed V and J ends, which lost 0 bases and 5 bases, there was a span of 20 bases. The CDR3 reads CATSRESRLRWGENIQYF. CDR3 in DNA: TGTGCCACCAGCAGAGAGTCCAGGCTTCGATGGGGCGAAAACATTCAGTACTTC.

DNA of the CDR3: TGTGCCAGCAGTGACGGCAGGGGGCGATCCACTTTCAATCAGCCCCAGCATTTT. Translation gives CASSDGRGRSTFNQPQHF. The chain joins TRBV6-4 to TRBJ1-5; 8 nucleotides match TRBD1. The CDR3 spans 18 residues. Trimming removed 2 bases from V and 3 bases from J; junction bases left unmatched: 12. CDR1 is MRHNA, CDR2 SNTAGT, per germline.